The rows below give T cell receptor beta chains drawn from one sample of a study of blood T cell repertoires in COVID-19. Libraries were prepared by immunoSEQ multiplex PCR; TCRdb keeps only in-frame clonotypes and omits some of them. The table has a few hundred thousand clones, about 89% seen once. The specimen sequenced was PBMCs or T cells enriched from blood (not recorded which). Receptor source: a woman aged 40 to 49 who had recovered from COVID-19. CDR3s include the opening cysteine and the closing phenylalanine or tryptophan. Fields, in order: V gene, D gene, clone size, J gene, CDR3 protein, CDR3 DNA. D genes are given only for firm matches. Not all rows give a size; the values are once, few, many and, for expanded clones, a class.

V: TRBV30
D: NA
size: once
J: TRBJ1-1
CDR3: CAWSVTDMNTEAFF
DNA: TGTGCCTGGAGTGTAACTGACATGAACACTGAAGCTTTCTTT

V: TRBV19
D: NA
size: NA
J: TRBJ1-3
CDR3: CASSIGGNRPAQSSGNTIYF
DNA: TGTGCCAGTAGTATAGGAGGGAATCGGCCAGCCCAGAGCTCTGGAAACACCATATATTTT

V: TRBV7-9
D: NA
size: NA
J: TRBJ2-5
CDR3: CASRRLGEPEETQYF
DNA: TGTGCCAGCAGGAGATTGGGAGAACCGGAAGAGACCCAGTACTTC

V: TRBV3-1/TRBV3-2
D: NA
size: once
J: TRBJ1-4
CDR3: CASSQDGAKMFF
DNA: TGTGCCAGCAGCCAAGATGGGGCTAAAATGTTTTTT

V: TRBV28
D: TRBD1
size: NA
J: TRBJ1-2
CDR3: CASSVYTGTVYGYTF
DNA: TGTGCCAGCAGTGTCTACACCGGGACAGTCTATGGCTACACCTTC

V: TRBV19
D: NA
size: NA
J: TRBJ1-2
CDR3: CASSMGNLGYTF
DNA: TGTGCCAGTAGTATGGGCAACCTTGGCTACACCTTC

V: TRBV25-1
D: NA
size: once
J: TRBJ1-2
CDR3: CASSDREYYGYTF
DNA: TGTGCCAGCAGTGACAGGGAATACTATGGCTACACCTTC

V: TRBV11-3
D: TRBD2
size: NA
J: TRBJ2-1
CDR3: CASSLQFLADNEQFF
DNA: TGTGCCAGCAGCTTACAATTCCTAGCGGACAATGAGCAGTTCTTC

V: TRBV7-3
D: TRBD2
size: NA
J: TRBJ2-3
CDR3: CASSLIAGGPTDTQYF
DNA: TGTGCCAGCAGCTTAATAGCGGGGGGGCCCACAGATACGCAGTATTTT

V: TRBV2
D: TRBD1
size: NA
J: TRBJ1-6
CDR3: CASSGNRGRSSYNSPLHF
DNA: TGTGCCAGCAGTGGCAACAGGGGCCGGAGCTCCTATAATTCACCCCTCCACTTT

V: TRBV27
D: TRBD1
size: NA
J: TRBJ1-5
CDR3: CASRQNQGAFNQPQHF
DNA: TGTGCCAGCAGGCAAAATCAGGGGGCCTTCAATCAGCCCCAGCATTTT

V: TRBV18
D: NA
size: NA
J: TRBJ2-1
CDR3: CASSLNRGPQNEQFF
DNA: TGTGCCAGCTCACTAAACCGAGGGCCCCAAAATGAGCAGTTCTTC

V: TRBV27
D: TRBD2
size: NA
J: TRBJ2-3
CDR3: CASSLPRGASDTQYF
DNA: TGTGCCAGCAGTTTACCGCGGGGGGCAAGCGATACGCAGTATTTT

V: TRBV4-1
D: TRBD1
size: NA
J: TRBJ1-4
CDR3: CASSQRQGEEKLFF
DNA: TGCGCCAGCAGCCAAAGGCAGGGGGAGGAAAAACTGTTTTTT

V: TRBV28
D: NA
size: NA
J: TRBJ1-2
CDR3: CASSTGAGGYTF
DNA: TGTGCCAGCAGCACCGGGGCGGGGGGCTACACCTTC

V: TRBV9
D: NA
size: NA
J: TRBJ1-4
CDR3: CASSVGSTATNEKLFF
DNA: TGTGCCAGCAGCGTAGGTAGTACGGCAACTAATGAAAAACTGTTTTTT

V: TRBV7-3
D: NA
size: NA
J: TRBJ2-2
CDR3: CASSLNPPRLATGELFF
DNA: TGTGCCAGCAGCTTAAACCCCCCGCGGCTTGCCACCGGGGAGCTGTTTTTT

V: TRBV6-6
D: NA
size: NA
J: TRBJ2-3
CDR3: CASTLRGGPSTDTQYF
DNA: TGTGCCAGCACTCTCAGGGGCGGTCCTAGCACAGATACGCAGTATTTT

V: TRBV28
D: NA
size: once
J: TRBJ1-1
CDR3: CASSPPAVAAFF
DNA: TGTGCCAGCAGTCCCCCTGCGGTGGCAGCTTTCTTT

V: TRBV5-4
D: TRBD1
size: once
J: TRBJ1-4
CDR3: CASSRQGLNEKLFF
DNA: TGTGCCAGCAGCCGACAGGGCCTTAATGAAAAACTGTTTTTT

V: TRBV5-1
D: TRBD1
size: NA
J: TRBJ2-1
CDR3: CASSLGQGHNEQFF
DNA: TGCGCCAGCAGCTTGGGACAGGGGCACAATGAGCAGTTCTTC